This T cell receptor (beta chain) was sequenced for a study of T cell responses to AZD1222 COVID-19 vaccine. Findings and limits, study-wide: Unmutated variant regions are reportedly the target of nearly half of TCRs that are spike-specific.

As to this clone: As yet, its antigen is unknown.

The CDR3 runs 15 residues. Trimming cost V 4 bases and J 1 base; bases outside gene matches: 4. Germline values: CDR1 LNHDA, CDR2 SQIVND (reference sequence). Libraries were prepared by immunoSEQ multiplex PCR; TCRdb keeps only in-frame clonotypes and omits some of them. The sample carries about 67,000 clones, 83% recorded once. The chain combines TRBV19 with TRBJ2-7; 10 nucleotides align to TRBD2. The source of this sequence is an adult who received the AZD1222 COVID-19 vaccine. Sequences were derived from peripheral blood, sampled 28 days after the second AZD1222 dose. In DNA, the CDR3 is TGTGCCAGTAGTACTAGCGGGGGAGTTTCCTACGAGCAGTACTTC. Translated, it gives CASSTSGGVSYEQYF.